These 30 T cell receptor beta chains were all obtained from the same sample, sequenced in a study of T-cell reconstitution after alpha-beta-depleted transplantation in children. Unique molecular identifiers featured in how the TCRbeta library was prepared. MiXCR, applied by TCRdb to the PCR reads, yields one record per CDR3 protein. The sample records approximately 390,000 distinct CDR3 sequences, about a tenth being singletons. The sample here was PBMCs from the stem cell graft donor, taken from the stem cell graft. The receptors derive from a human donor who donated a stem cell graft to a child with acute myeloid leukemia.

This clonotype was detected ten times or more. This chain connects TRBV2 to TRBJ2-7; tentative D call: TRBD1 (5 bases). This CDR3 is built from 16 residues. Germline assignment: CDR1 SNHLY and CDR2 FYNNEI. The ends were cut back, 0 bases at V and 4 bases at J, with 16 bases in the middle. The CDR3: CASSEAQGVRVYEQYF. In nucleotides, the CDR3 is TGTGCCAGCAGTGAAGCGCAAGGGGTCAGGGTATACGAGCAGTACTTC.

This clonotype showed up just a few times. DNA of the CDR3: TGTGCCAGCCTAGGGGCCGAGAACACTGAAGCTTTCTTT. Encoded protein: CASLGAENTEAFF. V usage is TRBV12-3 or TRBV12-4 and J usage is TRBJ1-1; the D gene is possibly TRBD1 (5 bases). The CDR3 has 13 amino acids. V lost 8 bases to trimming and J lost 1 base, with 11 bases between them.

This clonotype turned up a few times. This rearrangement joins TRBV3-1 to TRBJ2-7; perhaps TRBD1 as D (6 bases). Germline values: CDR1 LGHDT, CDR2 YNNKEL (reference sequence). CDR3 length: 13 amino acids. V was shortened by 3 bases and J by 6 bases, with 12 bases between the two germline ends. For the CDR3, the DNA is TGTGCCAGCAGCCAGGGGGCAGGTGGCGAGCAGTACTTC. Its translation: CASSQGAGGEQYF.

The V call is TRBV7-2, the J call TRBJ2-7, with 11 bases lining up with TRBD2. Trimming at V came to 1 base and at J to 6 bases, leaving 8 bases not matched to a gene. The germline CDR1 and CDR2 sequences are SGHTA and FQGNSA. The CDR3 runs 16 residues. CDR3 region: CASSLVVLAGVFEQYF. The CDR3 nucleotides are TGTGCCAGCAGCTTAGTGGTACTAGCGGGAGTTTTCGAGCAGTACTTC.

This clonotype has a count of ten or more. The chain combines TRBV3-1 with TRBJ1-2; D is unresolved. The CDR3 is made up of 12 amino acids. The germline V gene has CDR1 LGHDT and CDR2 YNNKEL (reference sequence). Trimming removed 1 base from V and 0 bases from J, with 0 bases in between. The CDR3 spells CASSQANYGYTF. DNA of the CDR3: TGTGCCAGCAGCCAAGCTAACTATGGCTACACCTTC.

This clonotype was observed many times. This chain links TRBV10-3 with TRBJ1-2; D gene uncertain. Between the trimmed V and J ends, which lost 7 bases and 4 bases, there was a span of 10 bases. CDR1 and CDR2 from the germline V gene are ENHRY and SYGVKD. CDR3 length equals 12 residues. CDR3 DNA sequence: TGTGCCATCACCGAAGGATCCTATGGCTACACCTTC. Residues: CAITEGSYGYTF.

CDR3 in amino acids: CAWTGNNSPLHF. CDR3 coding DNA: TGTGCCTGGACAGGGAATAATTCACCCCTCCACTTT. The chain uses TRBV30 and TRBJ1-6, with a weak D call TRBD1 (5 bases). V was pared by 4 bases and J by 5 bases, with 6 bases between. The germline gives CDR1 GTSNPN, CDR2 SVGIG (reference sequence). The CDR3 loop spans 12 amino acids.

The rearrangement joins TRBV29-1 to TRBJ1-1, with TRBD1 as a possible D gene (6 bases). Germline values: CDR1 SQVTM, CDR2 ANQGSEA. The CDR3 covers 13 residues. V was trimmed by 5 bases and J by 1 base, leaving 11 bases between them. CDR3 nucleotides: TGCAGCGTTTTCCTAGGGGGGAACACTGAAGCTTTCTTT. Its translation is CSVFLGGNTEAFF.

The table lists this clonotype with a few counts. The J gene is TRBJ2-1, the V gene TRBV7-6; TRBD2 agrees at 8 bases. Germline assignment: CDR1 SGHVS and CDR2 FNYEAQ. The CDR3 is made up of 16 amino acids. With 4 bases clipped from V and 7 bases from J, the junction kept 12 bases outside the gene matches. The CDR3 DNA follows: TGTGCCAGCAGCTCGTACTTAGCGGGGAAATGGAATGAGCAGTTCTTC. This sequence encodes CASSSYLAGKWNEQFF.

The sample holds many counts of this clonotype. The CDR3 region has the DNA TGTGCCAGCAGTTATCTACTAGGGGACACCGGGGAGCTGTTTTTT. It translates to CASSYLLGDTGELFF. This rearrangement joins TRBV12-3 or TRBV12-4 to TRBJ2-2; TRBD1 or TRBD2 may be the D gene (5 bases each). This CDR3 spans 15 amino acids. Trimming removed 4 bases at V and 3 bases at J, with 12 bases between.

V is TRBV20-1 and J is TRBJ2-6; D uncertain. Trimming shortened V by 3 bases and J by 0 bases, and 9 bases separated the two germline ends. Germline lookup yields CDR1 DFQATT and CDR2 SNEGSKA (reference sequence). The CDR3 contains 15 residues. The CDR3 protein is CSASTESSGANVLTF. The CDR3 DNA reads as TGCAGTGCTAGTACAGAAAGCTCTGGGGCCAACGTCCTGACTTTC.

This clonotype turned up a few times. The chain combines TRBV5-1 with TRBJ2-1; TRBD2 matches 15 bases. V lost 1 base and J lost 10; bases outside the gene matches: 6. This CDR3 has 16 amino acids. Germline V CDR1 and CDR2: SGHRS, YFSETQ. The CDR3 spells CASSLSTGTSGREQFF. The DNA of the CDR3 is TGCGCCAGCAGCTTGAGCACCGGGACTAGCGGGAGGGAGCAGTTCTTC.

This clonotype came up a few times. The chain is built from TRBV12-3 or TRBV12-4 and TRBJ1-6; the match to TRBD1 covers 10 bases. This CDR3 contains 15 residues. V shed 5 bases and J 9 bases; nucleotides not matched to a gene: 7. The CDR3 reads CASSNRDRGSSPLHF. CDR3 in DNA: TGTGCCAGCAGTAACCGGGACAGGGGTAGTTCACCCCTCCACTTT.

The table lists this clonotype with a few counts. The chain joins TRBV12-3 or TRBV12-4 to TRBJ2-7; 7 nucleotides match TRBD1. Germline trimming cut 6 bases from V and 4 bases from J; bases unmatched to any gene: 3. The CDR3 contains 12 residues. The CDR3 nucleotides are TGTGCCAGCAGCACACAGGGGTACGAGCAGTACTTC. It encodes CASSTQGYEQYF.

This clonotype came up a few times. The genes are TRBV2 and TRBJ1-4; possibly TRBD1 for D (5 bases). There are 14 residues in the CDR3. CDR1 is SNHLY, CDR2 FYNNEI, per germline. Trimming cost V 1 base and J 8 bases, with 11 bases left between them. This chain's CDR3 is CASSEEGRMEKLFF. CDR3 nucleotide sequence: TGTGCCAGCAGTGAAGAGGGGCGCATGGAAAAACTGTTTTTT.

J is TRBJ2-2 and V is TRBV29-1; TRBD2 aligns across 13 bases. Germline V CDR1 and CDR2: SQVTM, ANQGSEA. J was trimmed by 5 bases and V by 6 bases; bases with no gene match: 6. There are 15 residues in the CDR3. CDR3 coding DNA: TGCAGCGTAAGGGGGGGACTAGCGGGGACCGGGGAGCTGTTTTTT. Amino acids: CSVRGGLAGTGELFF.

This clonotype was recorded at least ten times. The chain has TRBV20-1 and TRBJ2-1; 11 positions agree with TRBD1. Germline-derived CDR1 and CDR2 are DFQATT and SNEGSKA (reference sequence). CDR3 length: 15 residues. V shed 0 bases, J shed 8 bases, and the junction held 6 bases outside the gene matches. DNA for the CDR3: TGCAGTGCTAGAGATGCGGACAGGGGGCTCTATGAGCAGTTCTTC. Its protein product is CSARDADRGLYEQFF.

This clonotype was counted only a few times. The rearrangement links TRBV20-1 to TRBJ2-5; 8 nucleotides agree with TRBD2. CDR3 size: 15 residues. Germline CDR1 is DFQATT and CDR2 is SNEGSKA (reference sequence). V was pared by 3 bases and J by 5 bases, with 11 bases of the junction left unmatched. In DNA, the CDR3 is TGCAGTGCTAGGGGGTCGGGCGGGGGGCACGAGACCCAGTACTTC. It is translated as CSARGSGGGHETQYF.

The chain links TRBV27 to TRBJ2-7; 8 bases map to TRBD2. Germline V gene data show CDR1 as MNHEY and CDR2 as SMNVEV (reference sequence). CDR3 length: 15 amino acids. Trimming at V came to 5 bases and at J to 3 bases, leaving 9 bases not matched to a gene. The CDR3 DNA is TGTGCCAGCAGTGTGGGACTAGAGTTAATCTACGAGCAGTACTTC. This sequence encodes CASSVGLELIYEQYF.

This clonotype has a handful of counts. This chain connects TRBV5-1 to TRBJ1-1, with D possibly being TRBD1 (6 bases). The length of the CDR3 is 15 residues. The ends were cut back, 3 bases at V and 3 bases at J, with 15 bases in the middle. The V gene's germline CDR1 is SGHRS and CDR2 YFSETQ. CDR3: CASSWGRGSDTEAFF. CDR3 bases: TGCGCCAGCAGCTGGGGGCGGGGGTCGGACACTGAAGCTTTCTTT.

This clonotype was seen more than once but under ten times. The rearrangement links TRBV10-1 to TRBJ2-5; D call uncertain. The V and J ends lost 8 bases and 5 bases respectively, with 12 bases between them. CDR1 and CDR2 (germline): WNHNN, SYGVQD (reference sequence). The CDR3 is 12 residues long. The CDR3 DNA sequence: TGCGCCAGCCTGGTCAGGTGGGAGACCCAGTACTTC. Its protein is CASLVRWETQYF.

This clonotype was seen ten or more times. V gene TRBV29-1 combines with J gene TRBJ1-2; D is possibly TRBD1 (5 bases). There are 10 residues in the CDR3. Germline V CDR1 and CDR2: SQVTM, ANQGSEA. Trimming left V 7 bases short and J 6 bases short, with 9 bases between. CDR3 loop: CSGGSDGYTF. The CDR3 nucleotides are TGCAGCGGGGGGTCTGATGGCTACACCTTC.

This clonotype came up many times. This rearrangement joins TRBV12-3 or TRBV12-4 to TRBJ2-3; D uncertain. Trimming took 4 bases from V and 2 from J, leaving 13 bases between them. The CDR3 spans 15 residues. The CDR3 spells CASSSSTRYTDTQYF. In DNA form, the CDR3 reads TGTGCCAGCAGTTCCAGCACCAGGTACACAGATACGCAGTATTTT.

There are a few counts of this clonotype. This sequence may be a read error, since a much larger clone differs from it by one base. The gene calls are TRBV20-1 and TRBJ2-2, with TRBD2 identical over 8 bases. CDR1 and CDR2 (germline): DFQATT, SNEGSKA (reference sequence). The CDR3 sequence is 16 residues long. DNA of the CDR3: TGCTGTGCTAGAACGGAACCTAGCGGGCTTACCGGGGAGCTGTTTTTT. Translation: CCARTEPSGLTGELFF.

The V call is TRBV16, the J call TRBJ2-7; D ambiguous. CDR1 KGHSY and CDR2 FQNENV come from the germline V gene. The V end lost 1 base, the J end lost 4 bases, and 17 bases lay between the germline ends. CDR3 size: 16 residues. The CDR3 spells CASSQFYRKVAYEQYF. The CDR3 DNA is TGTGCCAGCAGCCAATTCTACAGAAAGGTGGCGTACGAGCAGTACTTC.

The chain joins TRBV11-2 to TRBJ2-3, with TRBD1 as a possible D gene (5 bases). V was clipped by 6 bases and J by 9 bases, with 22 bases between them. CDR3 size: 15 residues. Germline CDR1 reads SGHAT; CDR2 reads FQNNGV. This chain's CDR3 is CASRSLQVLWQTQYF. CDR3 nucleotide sequence: TGTGCCAGCAGATCATTACAGGTCCTGTGGCAGACGCAGTATTTT.

The rearrangement joins TRBV29-1 to TRBJ2-3; D is perhaps TRBD2 (7 bases). V was trimmed by 0 bases and J by 1 base, leaving 11 bases between them. Per germline, CDR1 SQVTM and CDR2 ANQGSEA. The CDR3 length is 15 residues. The CDR3 is CSVEDLRGRTDTQYF. CDR3 bases: TGCAGCGTTGAAGATCTGCGGGGGCGCACAGATACGCAGTATTTT.

The table lists this clonotype with many counts. The chain has TRBV5-6 and TRBJ2-3, with D perhaps being TRBD1 or TRBD2 (6 bases each). V was cut by 5 bases and J by 8 bases, with 15 bases left in between. CDR3 length: 13 residues. Germline V gene data show CDR1 as SGHDT and CDR2 as YYEEEE. CDR3 sequence: CASSSPPGATQYF. The DNA of the CDR3 is TGTGCCAGCAGTTCCCCCCCGGGGGCTACGCAGTATTTT.

This sequence joins TRBV7-9 and TRBJ2-1; D is perhaps TRBD1 or TRBD2 (5 bases each). The CDR3 spans 13 residues. The V end lost 6 bases, the J end lost 8 bases, and 14 bases lay between the germline ends. Germline CDR1 reads SEHNR; CDR2 reads FQNEAQ (reference sequence). The CDR3 region is CASSPGLGHEQFF. The DNA for the CDR3 is TGTGCCAGCAGTCCGGGGCTGGGGCATGAGCAGTTCTTC.

The table lists this clonotype with many counts. The chain has TRBV5-1 and TRBJ1-1, with 7 bases that match TRBD1. Unmatched junction bases numbered 3, after V lost 3 bases and J lost 1 base. Germline CDR1 is SGHRS and CDR2 is YFSETQ. The CDR3 is 14 residues long. The CDR3 loop reads CASSWQGGNTEAFF. The CDR3 bases are TGCGCCAGCAGCTGGCAGGGGGGGAACACTGAAGCTTTCTTT.